The next 9 T cell receptor beta chains were all read from a single sample in a study of siplizumab effects on memory and regulatory T cells. The repertoire was sequenced with immunoSEQ multiplex PCR; TCRdb's copy has only in-frame clones and lacks some. The repertoire holds approximately 84,000 clones, with just under 95% as singletons. Sequenced input: CD8+ T cells sorted from blood. The source of these receptors is a human donor in good health.

V usage is TRBV28 and J usage is TRBJ2-5; D tentatively fits TRBD1 or TRBD2 (5 bases each). Germline V gene data show CDR1 as MDHEN and CDR2 as SYDVKM. The CDR3 covers 15 residues. Trimming left V 2 bases short and J 8 bases short, with 18 bases between. The CDR3 DNA reads TGTGCCAGCAGTTTAACGGGGCTCTGGAAAGGAACCCAGTACTTC. Translation gives CASSLTGLWKGTQYF. The complete variable domain, with remaining parts taken from reference TRBV28 and TRBJ2-5, reads DVKVTQSSRYLVKRTGEKVFLECVQDMDHENMFWYRQDPGLGLRLIYFSYDVKMKEKGDIPEGYSVSREKKERFSLILESASTNQTSMYLCASSLTGLWKGTQYFGPGTRLLVL.

V usage is TRBV2 and J usage is TRBJ2-5; 8 bases are a match to TRBD2. V gave up 7 bases and J gave up 5 bases; unmatched junction bases: 3. CDR1 and CDR2 (germline): SNHLY, FYNNEI. This CDR3 has 12 amino acids. The CDR3 nucleotides are TGTGCCAGCACCGGGAGGGGGGAGACCCAGTACTTC. Translated: CASTGRGETQYF.

The V and J genes are TRBV9 and TRBJ2-4, with 8 positions matching TRBD2. The CDR3 length is 18 residues. CDR1 is SGDLS and CDR2 is YYNGEE in the germline V gene. Germline trimming cut 0 bases from V and 4 bases from J; bases unmatched to any gene: 12. The chain's CDR3 is CASSVERVPSGPKNIQYF. The CDR3, as DNA: TGTGCCAGCAGCGTAGAGCGGGTCCCTAGCGGGCCTAAAAACATTCAGTACTTC.

The rearrangement links TRBV9 to TRBJ2-1; weak D call: TRBD2 (5 bases). Germline values: CDR1 SGDLS, CDR2 YYNGEE. The CDR3 totals 14 residues. V lost 0 bases and J lost 3, with 7 bases in between. CDR3 sequence: CASSVATSYNEQFF. CDR3 sequence (DNA): TGTGCCAGCAGCGTAGCTACTAGCTACAATGAGCAGTTCTTC. The whole variable domain, filled in from reference TRBV9 and TRBJ2-1, reads DSGVTQTPKHLITATGQRVTLRCSPRSGDLSVYWYQQSLDQGLQFLIQYYNGEERAKGNILERFSAQQFPDLHSELNLSSLELGDSALYFCASSVATSYNEQFFGPGTRLTVL.

Only one count was recorded for this clone. The V gene is TRBV7-2, the J gene TRBJ2-3; 10 bases align to TRBD2. V shed 6 bases and J 0 bases; nucleotides not matched to a gene: 3. This CDR3 is 15 amino acids long. Germline CDR1 SGHTA, CDR2 FQGNSA. CDR3: CASRSSGRSTDTQYF. CDR3 nucleotide sequence: TGTGCCAGCAGGAGTAGCGGGAGGAGCACAGATACGCAGTATTTT.

The chain carries TRBV7-9 and TRBJ1-2, with 9 bases identical to TRBD1. The CDR3 contains 14 residues. Germline loops: CDR1 SEHNR, CDR2 FQNEAQ (reference sequence). After removal of 6 bases from V and 7 bases from J, the junction contained 9 bases not matched to a gene. CDR3 in amino acids: CASRAPGTGSGYTF. CDR3 nucleotide sequence: TGTGCCAGCAGGGCTCCCGGGACAGGGTCTGGCTACACCTTC.

The table lists this clone with a count of one. The V and J genes are TRBV5-4 and TRBJ2-5; D perhaps matches TRBD1 (6 bases). The DNA end is a closer match to TRBJ2-7, so the J assignment may be wrong. This CDR3 is 14 amino acids long. CDR1 and CDR2 from the germline V gene are SGHNT and YYREEE (reference sequence). This CDR3 is CASSPGGRGYEQYF. CDR3 coding DNA: TGTGCCAGCAGCCCTGGAGGTAGGGGGTACGAGCAGTACTTC.

The chain couples TRBV12-5 to TRBJ1-2; D is undetermined. This CDR3 comprises 12 residues. Germline CDR1 and CDR2: LGHNT and FRNRAP. Trimming took off 8 bases at V and 3 bases at J, with 10 bases between the two ends. The CDR3 is CASSEEDYGYTF. The CDR3 coding sequence is TGTGCTAGTTCGGAGGAAGACTATGGCTACACCTTC.

This chain links TRBV7-9 with TRBJ1-1, with D possibly being TRBD1 (5 bases). Germline V gives CDR1 SEHNR, CDR2 FQNEAQ (reference sequence). With 3 bases removed from V and 8 bases from J, the gap between germline ends came to 13 bases. The CDR3 sequence is 13 residues long. CDR3 region: CASSFTGNAEAFF. CDR3 DNA: TGTGCCAGCAGCTTTACAGGTAACGCCGAAGCTTTCTTT.